This record looks at one TCR beta chain sequence and its context. This clone was counted only a few times. The target of this receptor is not known. No much larger clone exists at a distance of one base, and base qualities are not known. The sample originates from a study of cytomegalovirus exposure and HLA in healthy donors (TCRdb year 2017). Regarding the research as a whole: According to an earlier analysis of 550 to 700 of the donors, roughly 180 million T cells yielded over 100 million unique TCR beta sequences and approximately 300 Gb of sequence data. An early release that covered about 640 HLA-typed donors contained approximately 300 gigabases of sequencing data and 70 million to 100 million unique TCR sequences. Of the 398 genotyped donors, 65% to 90% were placed in the genetic ancestry cluster associated with self-reported Caucasian donors. The study aimed to test whether cataloging public T cell receptors could reveal signatures of past pathogen exposure. The study profiled the T cell repertoires of hundreds of subjects by immunosequencing and related them to cytomegalovirus serostatus. A separate validation cohort of roughly 130 different subjects was used in addition to the roughly 670-subject first cohort. To predict cytomegalovirus infection status, the study brought together high-throughput TCR immunosequencing, statistical association of individual TCRs with disease status, and machine learning. A later analysis re-examined previously published TCR beta repertoires from hundreds of donors and added high-resolution HLA genotyping to investigate patterns of TCR occurrence. Rather than drawing on any new phenotypic data, the later analysis identified candidate immune exposures from TCR beta sequences and the way those sequences occurred across donors. In an earlier analysis of 500 to 650 of the donors, high-throughput TCR beta sequencing was used to judge whether each TCR beta V gene segment behaved as functional or pseudogenic. Donor age, sex, ethnicity and CMV serostatus were collected together with the repertoire data. A later genetic analysis took genome-wide SNP genotypes for 398 of the 666 donors and used that subset as a discovery cohort. All discovery cohort repertoires had been generated on a single sequencing platform. HLA typing included class I and class II loci at four-digit resolution. Typing coverage differed by locus: A, B, C, DRB1 and DQB1 were typed in about 629-640 donors, DQA1 in roughly 510, DPA1 in approximately 610, and DPB1 in around 440. Several DR-DQ haplotypes were treated as single units for association and clustering because of strong linkage in the cohort. Across approximately 420 genotyped donors of the cohort, an average of approximately 220,000 unique TCR beta nucleotide sequences per donor were sequenced, and approximately 17% of those sequences were non-productive.

Findings and caveats that apply to the study as a whole: In a later analysis, the rate of TCR association differed among HLA loci, with DRB1 alleles having the most associated TCRs and HLA-C alleles having the fewest. When HLA alleles, especially DR and DQ, strongly co-occurred, TCR associations were difficult to assign to individual alleles. An earlier analysis of some 590 of the donors showed that most TCR beta V segments appeared in productive rearrangements either about 87% or about 30% of the time, which broadly matched IMGT annotations. In a later analysis, around 17,000 TCR beta sequences were associated with specific HLA alleles at a false discovery rate of 0.05. According to the authors, the approach could potentially be generalized to other disease states and immunological phenotypes. A later genetic analysis associated a missense DCLRE1C variant with V-gene and J-gene trimming of TCR beta chains, and an independent cohort replicated the association. In a later analysis, most CMV-associated TCR beta chains were found to appear HLA-restricted, with HLA associations seemingly driven largely by CMV exposure. In vitro tests confirmed that a few of the cytomegalovirus-associated TCR beta chains recognize cytomegalovirus antigens. A further reported finding was that TCR beta sequences accurately predicted the HLA-A and HLA-B alleles for most subjects in the first cohort. Because HLA typing was unavailable for some donors at each locus, only the typed subset was used in association tests. This cohort had only TCR beta chains sequenced, and the lack of alpha or paired-chain data limited which features could be detected. Presence/absence analyses assumed roughly uniform sequencing depth across donors, an assumption that may not hold. In the study, 150 to 200 TCR beta chains were listed as associated with cytomegalovirus. Linkage disequilibrium might explain the correlated functional status among segregating V segments, but an unknown experimental factor could not be excluded. Compared with the roughly 710-donor mean, donors in an Asian-associated ancestry cluster had fewer N-insertions in productive TCRs, according to a later genetic analysis. Immune exposure information for the cohort was limited to CMV serostatus. While some public TCRs were present in many individuals, most TCR sequences turned up only very rarely across donors. The classifier was reported to diagnose cytomegalovirus status with high specificity and sensitivity in both the original and validation cohorts. Because counts were too low, about 18 rarely observed V segments, including chromosome 9 orphons, were excluded from the earlier analysis of roughly 580 of the donors. Some IMGT-functional V segments, including TRBV6-2 and TRBV6-3, could not be distinguished by the 87-base-pair reads and were therefore excluded. Several of the top co-occurrence clusters appeared to be linked to parvovirus B19, influenza, CMV and Epstein-Barr virus, according to a later analysis. A group of highly shared sequence variants was considered likely to be a technical artifact of the sequencing pipeline. A later analysis found that HLA-associated TCR beta chains were more clonally expanded and had lower generation probabilities than equally common non-associated chains.

V and J are truncated by 8 bases and 0 bases respectively, leaving an intervening sequence of 17 bases. Taken from the germline V gene, the CDR1 and CDR2 loops are MNHEY and SVGAGI. Taken from cysteine to phenylalanine, the CDR3 has 15 residues. Kept here is only the CDR3 DNA, which spans 45 bases and is read in frame from base 1. Libraries were prepared through the immunoSEQ multiplex PCR assay. For the multiplex PCR, a mixture combining 60 forward primers for TCR Vbeta segments and 13 reverse primers for TCR Jbeta segments was used. Amplification of the CDR3 region of rearranged TCR beta genes was performed with a multiplex PCR assay on genomic DNA. The amplified TCR beta libraries were sequenced on the Illumina HiSeq System as 87-base-pair reads. Under the source paper's analysis protocol: A later analysis counted around 72 million unique TCR beta chains across the 500 to 850 repertoires, and roughly 10 million of these chains were shared by at least two donors. Raw reads were error-corrected and collapsed into unique sequences with a nearest-neighbor algorithm that merged closely related sequences to remove PCR and sequencing errors. To assign V, D and J gene segments, CDR3 sequences were aligned to IMGT reference sequences. Each retained sequence needed at least a six-nucleotide match to both a V gene segment and a J gene segment. A rearrangement was called productive if the CDR3 had no stop codons and remained in frame with V and J, and every other rearrangement was called non-productive. CDR3 was defined by IMGT convention, running from the second conserved V-encoded cysteine to the conserved J-encoded phenylalanine. The earlier analysis of roughly 590 of the donors excluded any sequence lacking an unambiguous match to a single V gene segment. In an earlier analysis of 587 of the donors, a V segment was called functional when productive rearrangements were above 56.7%, and segregating when the standard deviation between donors exceeded 5%. A statistical classification framework was built to diagnose cytomegalovirus status from the catalog of TCR beta chain sequences. In a later analysis, TCR nucleotide sequences were compared against IMGT/GENE-DB human TR gene sequences so that V and J genes could be assigned. Using the TCRdist pipeline, a later analysis assigned CDR3 sequences along with most-parsimonious VDJ recombination scenarios. In a later analysis, each TCR beta chain was defined by its CDR3 amino acid sequence together with its V-gene family, and reads without a unique V-gene family were excluded. In a later analysis, 550 to 650 highly shared, low-generation-probability nucleotide sequences were removed to address suspected cross-contamination and a sequencing artifact. In a later analysis, a clonal expansion index was calculated for each public chain from normalized within-repertoire ranks of inferred template counts. Generation probabilities in a later analysis came from a VDJ recombination model fitted to out-of-frame rearrangements, and those results were checked against IGoR. In a later analysis, hypergeometric tests were used to score TCR-TCR, TCR-HLA and TCR-CMV co-occurrence, with a repertoire-size bias correction applied to TCR pairs. A later analysis estimated false discovery rates by permuting HLA or CMV assignments 20 times. A later analysis grouped co-occurring TCRs with DBSCAN, adding TCRdist sequence similarity when clustering within HLA-allele-positive subsets. Repertoires with fewer than 30,000 or more than 120,000 public chains, plus five repertoires with anomalous nucleotide sharing, were excluded from co-occurrence clustering. TCRdb obtained this table from immuneACCESS and retained in-frame rearrangements with V and J assigned. These tables miss some clones; where compared with another copy, unresolved V genes account for less than half of the shortfall, and the remainder is unexplained. That table supplies the V and J calls and clone size; D and trimming were determined from the DNA. This sample comprises roughly 200,000 clones, 70% to 85% of them detected only once. The top ten clones comprise 3.7% of the sample.

The cohort comprised fewer than 700 healthy bone marrow donors. At the time of sampling, all cohort members were nominally healthy, though unrecorded immune exposures were likely present. The donor was CMV seropositive and was included in the group of 290 or so seropositive cohort members. A peripheral blood sample was provided by each donor, and peripheral blood mononuclear cells were used for TCR beta sequencing. The Qiagen DNeasy Blood Extraction Kit was used to extract genomic DNA from the blood cell samples. Sequencing used PBMCs. The chain links TRBV6-5 with TRBJ2-7; the D gene is perhaps TRBD1, from 7 matching bases. The sequence was collected from an older woman in good health and CMV-seropositive. The sequenced DNA is TGTGCCAGCGTGAGTCAGGGGGGAAACTCCTACGAGCAGTACTTC. Its translation is CASVSQGGNSYEQYF.